A selection of T cell receptor beta chains follows, all from one sample in a study of blood T cells in healthy people across ages. Each CDR3 protein gets one entry after TCRdb re-called the 5' RACE reads with MiXCR. This table holds some 1.5 million distinct CDR3 sequences, 28% found once. The material sequenced was blood. The origin of the receptors is a woman under 40 in good health. The CDR3 runs from the conserved cysteine through the conserved F or W. D genes are given only for firm matches. Not all rows give a size; the values are once, few, many and, for expanded clones, a class.

NA	14	TRBV9	NA	TRBJ1-1	CASSASAGNTEAFF	TGTGCCAGCAGCGCATCCGCTGGGAACACTGAAGCTTTCTTT
NA	15	TRBV11-2	NA	TRBJ2-1	CASSSAALGGDEQFF	TGTGCCAGCAGCTCAGCCGCCCTCGGGGGCGATGAGCAGTTCTTC
NA	14	TRBV18	NA	TRBJ2-1	CASSLLDRMNEQFF	TGTGCCAGCTCACTCCTGGACAGAATGAATGAGCAGTTCTTC
few	15	TRBV4-1	NA	TRBJ2-1	CASSQDKTGPFEQFF	TGCGCCAGCAGCCAAGATAAAACAGGACCTTTTGAGCAGTTCTTC
many	11	TRBV20-1	NA	TRBJ2-1	CSASAGGEQFF	TGCAGTGCTAGTGCAGGAGGTGAGCAGTTCTTC
many	12	TRBV12-3/TRBV12-4	NA	TRBJ2-7	CASSSDTDEQYF	TGTGCCAGCAGTTCGGACACAGACGAGCAGTACTTC
NA	18	TRBV18	TRBD1	TRBJ1-5	CASSPSGTADYSNQPQHF	TGTGCCAGCTCACCTTCCGGGACAGCGGATTATAGCAATCAGCCCCAGCATTTT
NA	15	TRBV9	NA	TRBJ2-1	CASSRGEGAYNEQFF	TGTGCCAGCAGCCGTGGGGAGGGGGCCTACAATGAGCAGTTCTTC
NA	14	TRBV5-5	NA	TRBJ1-5	CASSLSMGGQPQHF	TGTGCCAGCAGCTTGAGCATGGGGGGGCAGCCCCAGCATTTT
NA	16	TRBV20-1	TRBD2	TRBJ2-7	CSPVAGGPVLSYEQYF	TGCAGTCCTGTAGCGGGAGGGCCGGTTTTATCATACGAGCAGTACTTC
NA	10	TRBV29-1	NA	TRBJ1-1	CSVGARQAFF	TGCAGCGTAGGTGCCCGCCAAGCTTTCTTT
many	14	TRBV6-4	TRBD2	TRBJ2-3	CASSPSGSLDTQYF	TGTGCCAGCAGTCCCAGCGGGAGTCTAGATACGCAGTATTTT
few	14	TRBV5-4	NA	TRBJ2-1	CASSGTGFNNEQFF	TGTGCCAGCAGCGGTACTGGGTTCAACAATGAGCAGTTCTTC
many	14	TRBV29-1	NA	TRBJ2-5	CSVAQGSYQETQYF	TGCAGCGTTGCACAGGGCTCGTACCAAGAGACCCAGTACTTC
few	18	TRBV7-9	NA	TRBJ2-6	CASRPPPRARSGANVLTF	TGTGCCAGCAGACCCCCTCCCCGGGCCCGCTCTGGGGCCAACGTCCTGACTTTC
NA	15	TRBV13	TRBD2	TRBJ2-1	CASSLGLVGGGEQFF	TGTGCCAGCAGCTTGGGACTAGTGGGAGGAGGAGAGCAGTTCTTC
few	15	TRBV2	TRBD2	TRBJ2-1	CASRATSGFYNEQFF	TGTGCCAGCAGGGCGACTAGCGGCTTTTACAATGAGCAGTTCTTC
few	15	TRBV5-1	NA	TRBJ2-1	CASSLLRTASNEQFF	TGCGCCAGCAGCTTGCTCAGGACCGCCTCCAATGAGCAGTTCTTC
few	13	TRBV29-1	TRBD1	TRBJ2-3	CSVERTGPDTQYF	TGCAGCGTTGAACGGACAGGGCCAGATACGCAGTATTTT
NA	14	TRBV4-1	NA	TRBJ2-7	CAVSQDPLSGEQYF	TGCGCCGTCAGCCAGGACCCATTATCAGGAGAGCAGTACTTC
few	14	TRBV28	NA	TRBJ2-7	CASSFTTGSYEQYF	TGTGCCAGCAGTTTTACTACAGGGTCCTACGAGCAGTACTTC
few	17	TRBV6-1	TRBD1	TRBJ1-2	CASSAGGNGATNYGYTF	TGTGCCAGCAGCGCAGGGGGGAACGGGGCCACTAACTATGGCTACACCTTC
NA	14	TRBV4-2	NA	TRBJ1-1	CASSHVPGNTEAFF	TGTGCCAGCAGCCACGTCCCGGGGAACACTGAAGCTTTCTTT
many	12	TRBV29-1	NA	TRBJ2-7	CAGQRQGREQYF	TGCGCCGGCCAGAGGCAGGGACGCGAGCAGTACTTC
NA	12	TRBV5-6	NA	TRBJ1-5	CASSWKNQPQHF	TGTGCCAGCAGCTGGAAAAATCAGCCCCAGCATTTT
few	14	TRBV7-8	NA	TRBJ2-5	CASSFIGLGETQYF	TGTGCCAGCAGCTTTATTGGACTTGGAGAGACCCAGTACTTC
few	11	TRBV6-1	TRBD2	TRBJ2-7	CATGLGYEQYF	TGTGCCACCGGACTAGGCTACGAGCAGTACTTC
few	16	TRBV28	TRBD1	TRBJ1-2	CASSLSRGRGPYGYTF	TGTGCCAGCAGTTTATCAAGGGGGCGCGGGCCCTATGGCTACACCTTC
few	18	TRBV7-6	TRBD1	TRBJ2-3	CASSQRTGGYIDTDTQYF	TGTGCCAGCAGCCAAAGGACAGGGGGCTACATAGACACAGATACGCAGTATTTT
NA	14	TRBV4-2	TRBD2	TRBJ2-7	CASSQETSGNEQYF	TGTGCCAGCAGCCAAGAGACTAGCGGCAACGAGCAGTACTTC
many	13	TRBV20-1	NA	TRBJ2-7	CSANLGGPDEQYF	TGCAGTGCCAACCTGGGGGGTCCCGACGAGCAGTACTTC
NA	15	TRBV7-2	NA	TRBJ2-1	CASSFGGGGNNEQFF	TGTGCCAGCAGCTTCGGGGGTGGGGGAAACAATGAGCAGTTCTTC
NA	16	TRBV5-1	NA	TRBJ2-3	CASSPLAGPSTDTQYF	TGTGCCAGCAGTCCCCTGGCGGGGCCTAGCACAGATACGCAGTATTTT
NA	15	TRBV20-1	NA	TRBJ1-5	CSARPAGEGNQPQHF	TGCAGTGCTAGGCCCGCTGGGGAAGGGAATCAGCCCCAGCATTTT
NA	14	TRBV20-1	TRBD2	TRBJ2-5	CSAPTSGYQETQYF	TGCAGTGCTCCGACTAGCGGGTACCAAGAGACCCAGTACTTC
many	13	TRBV29-1	NA	TRBJ2-7	CSVRAGGSYEQYF	TGCAGCGTGAGGGCAGGGGGGAGCTACGAGCAGTACTTC
many	16	TRBV20-1	TRBD2	TRBJ2-1	CSARDKPGRAYNEQFF	TGCAGTGCTAGAGATAAACCGGGGAGGGCCTACAATGAGCAGTTCTTC
few	17	TRBV20-1	TRBD2	TRBJ2-1	CSAHTSGGTHSYNEQFF	TGCAGTGCCCATACTAGCGGGGGGACTCACTCCTACAATGAGCAGTTCTTC
once	13	TRBV29-1	NA	TRBJ1-2	CSVRAGVNYGCTF	TGCAGCGTTCGGGCAGGGGTAAACTATGGCTGCACCTTC
many	16	TRBV3-1	TRBD2	TRBJ2-7	CASSGGPGLAMNEQYF	TGTGCCAGCAGCGGCGGACCGGGACTAGCGATGAACGAGCAGTACTTC
NA	13	TRBV2	NA	TRBJ2-1	CASSREAGNEQFF	TGTGCCAGCAGCCGGGAAGCCGGCAATGAGCAGTTCTTC
NA	15	TRBV30	NA	TRBJ2-1	CAWNRLINSYNEQFF	TGTGCCTGGAATCGACTTATAAACTCCTACAATGAGCAGTTCTTC
NA	15	TRBV29-1	TRBD2	TRBJ2-5	CSAPGGRGHQETQYF	TGCAGCGCCCCGGGGGGGCGGGGGCACCAAGAGACCCAGTACTTC
few	15	TRBV21-1	NA	TRBJ2-5	CASSKSLGAWETQYF	TGTGCCAGCAGCAAATCTTTGGGGGCTTGGGAGACCCAGTACTTC
NA	15	TRBV12-3/TRBV12-4	NA	TRBJ1-5	CASSPRWGREQPQHF	TGTGCCAGCAGCCCCAGATGGGGAAGAGAACAGCCCCAGCATTTT
NA	15	TRBV12-5	NA	TRBJ2-5	CASGLAGRGEETQYF	TGTGCTAGTGGTTTGGCCGGCAGGGGGGAAGAGACCCAGTACTTC
many	15	TRBV20-1	TRBD1	TRBJ2-7	CSASLGTEVSYEQYF	TGCAGTGCTAGTCTAGGGACAGAGGTCTCCTACGAGCAGTACTTC
few	15	TRBV7-9	NA	TRBJ2-5	CASSQGGRRQETQYF	TGTGCCAGCAGCCAAGGCGGCAGACGACAAGAGACCCAGTACTTC
NA	14	TRBV5-1	NA	TRBJ2-3	CASSFSRGQDTQYF	TGCGCCAGCAGCTTTAGCAGGGGCCAAGATACGCAGTATTTT
NA	16	TRBV5-1	NA	TRBJ1-4	CASSLGGLPTNEKLFF	TGCGCCAGCAGCTTGGGGGGCTTACCAACTAATGAAAAACTGTTTTTT
NA	18	TRBV5-1	TRBD2	TRBJ2-1	CSSSLALAGLAVAYERFF	TGCTCCAGCAGCTTGGCCTTAGCAGGACTAGCGGTTGCCTATGAGCGGTTCTTC
NA	15	TRBV3-1	NA	TRBJ1-5	CASSQGGSPAQPQHF	TGTGCCAGCAGCCAAGGTGGCAGCCCAGCTCAGCCCCAGCATTTT
many	15	TRBV5-1	NA	TRBJ1-5	CASSLSGYSNQPQHF	TGCGCCAGCAGCTTGTCAGGGTATAGCAATCAGCCCCAGCATTTT